This TCR beta chain was documented in a study of OX40 agonist ivuxolimab in advanced cancers. At the level of the study: Ivuxolimab, an agonist antibody against OX40 (CD134), was given to patients. People who had prior anti-PD-1, anti-PD-L1 or anti-CTLA-4 therapy could take part, and roughly 40% had some.

The repertoire was sequenced with immunoSEQ multiplex PCR; TCRdb's copy has only in-frame clones and lacks some. This sample carries some 64,000 clones, 85% to 95% of them seen once, and the ten largest clones take roughly 25%. Study-level findings and limits: CD4+ T cells averaged fewer expanded clones than CD8+ T cells.

Germline CDR1 and CDR2: SGHRS and YFSETQ. Trimming took 4 bases from V and 1 from J, leaving 11 bases between them. The CDR3 is 14 amino acids. Note on this clone: The antigen is not known.

The chain combines TRBV5-1 with TRBJ1-1; no reliable D call. Sample: CD4+ or CD8+ T cells sorted from blood, taken in a trial of the OX40 agonist ivuxolimab. The TCR was taken from an adult with an advanced solid tumor such as melanoma, head and neck, liver or kidney cancer. The CDR3 DNA reads as TGCGCCAGCAGCCCAAGTCCAGGGAACACTGAAGCTTTCTTT. Its translation is CASSPSPGNTEAFF.